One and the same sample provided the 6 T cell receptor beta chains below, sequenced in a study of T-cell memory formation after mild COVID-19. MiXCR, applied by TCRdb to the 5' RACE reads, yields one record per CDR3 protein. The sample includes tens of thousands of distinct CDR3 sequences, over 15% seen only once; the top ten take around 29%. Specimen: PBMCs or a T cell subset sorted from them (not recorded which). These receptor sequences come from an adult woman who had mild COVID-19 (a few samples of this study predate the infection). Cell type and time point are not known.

In DNA, the CDR3 is TGTGCCAGCAGCGTAGCGGGGGGGCGTCCGTACTTC. This sequence encodes CASSVAGGRPYF. This chain links TRBV9 with TRBJ2-5; 8 bases agree with TRBD2. The CDR3 sequence is 12 residues long. Germline V CDR1 and CDR2: SGDLS, YYNGEE. Trimming removed 0 bases from V and 13 bases from J; junction bases left unmatched: 5.

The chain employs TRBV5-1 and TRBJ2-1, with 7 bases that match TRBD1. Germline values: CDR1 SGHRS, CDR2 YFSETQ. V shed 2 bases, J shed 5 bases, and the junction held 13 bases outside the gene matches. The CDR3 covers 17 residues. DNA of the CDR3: TGCGCCAGCAGCTTAAGAACGACAGGGTGGCCCAACAATGAGCAGTTCTTC. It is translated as CASSLRTTGWPNNEQFF.

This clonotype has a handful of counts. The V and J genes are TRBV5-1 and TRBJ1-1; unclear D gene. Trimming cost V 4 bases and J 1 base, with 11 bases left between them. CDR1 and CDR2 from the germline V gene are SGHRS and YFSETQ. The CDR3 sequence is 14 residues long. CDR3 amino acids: CASSPDISNTEAFF. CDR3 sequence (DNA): TGCGCCAGCAGCCCTGACATTTCGAACACTGAAGCTTTCTTT.

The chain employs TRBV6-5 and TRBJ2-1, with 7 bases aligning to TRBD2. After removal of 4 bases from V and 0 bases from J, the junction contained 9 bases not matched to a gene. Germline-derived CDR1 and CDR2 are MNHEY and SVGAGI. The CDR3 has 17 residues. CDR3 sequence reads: CASSLAGGQSSYNEQFF. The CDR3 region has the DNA TGTGCCAGCAGTTTAGCGGGCGGCCAGAGCTCCTACAATGAGCAGTTCTTC.

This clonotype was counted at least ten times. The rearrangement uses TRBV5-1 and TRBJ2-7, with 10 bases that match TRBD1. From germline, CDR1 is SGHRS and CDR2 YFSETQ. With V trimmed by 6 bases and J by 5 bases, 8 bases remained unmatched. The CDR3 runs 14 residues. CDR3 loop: CASNGQGEFDEQYF. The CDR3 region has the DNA TGCGCCAGCAACGGACAGGGGGAGTTCGACGAGCAGTACTTC.

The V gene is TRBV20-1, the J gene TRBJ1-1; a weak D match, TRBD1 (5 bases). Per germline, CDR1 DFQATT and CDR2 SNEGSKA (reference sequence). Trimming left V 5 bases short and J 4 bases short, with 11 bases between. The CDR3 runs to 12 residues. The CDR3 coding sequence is TGCAGTGCTCTGACAGCAGGCACTGAAGCTTTCTTT. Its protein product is CSALTAGTEAFF.